This T cell receptor (beta chain) originates from a study of blood T cell repertoires in COVID-19. Study context: Nucleic acid was either cDNA or gDNA, and it came from T cells, B-cell-depleted T cells, or PBMCs.

V gave up 7 bases and J gave up 0 bases, with 16 bases separating them. Germline V gene data show CDR1 as LNHDA and CDR2 as SQIVND (reference sequence). The CDR3 is made up of 15 amino acids. As originally analysed: Reference gene primer amplification gave estimated nucleated cell counts. The repertoire was sequenced with immunoSEQ multiplex PCR; TCRdb's copy has only in-frame clones and lacks some. V, J and clone size are taken as reported in that table, and D and trimming were inferred from the DNA itself. The sample consists of 170,000 or so clones, roughly 83% of them appearing once. The specimen sequenced was peripheral blood. The TCR was taken from a human donor in a cohort sampled during active COVID-19. V and J are TRBV19 and TRBJ2-7, with a weak D call TRBD2 (6 bases). The DNA for the CDR3 is TGTGCCAGTAAGGCGGGGCCGGATAGCTCCTACGAGCAGTACTTC. Encoded protein: CASKAGPDSSYEQYF.